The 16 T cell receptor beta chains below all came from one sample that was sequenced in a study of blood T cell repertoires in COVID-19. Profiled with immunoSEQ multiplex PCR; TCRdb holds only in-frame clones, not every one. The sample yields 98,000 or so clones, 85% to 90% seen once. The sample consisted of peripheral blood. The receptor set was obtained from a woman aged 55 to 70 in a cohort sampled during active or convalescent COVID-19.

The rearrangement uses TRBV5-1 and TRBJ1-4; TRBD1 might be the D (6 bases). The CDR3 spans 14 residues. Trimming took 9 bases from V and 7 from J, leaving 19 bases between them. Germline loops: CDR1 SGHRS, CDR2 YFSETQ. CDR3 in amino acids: CATTPRGGAEKLFF. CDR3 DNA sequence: TGCGCCACCACGCCGAGGGGGGGAGCTGAAAAACTGTTTTTT.

DNA of the CDR3: TGTGCCATCAGTGAGCGGACACCTGAAGCTTTCTTT. It translates to CAISERTPEAFF. The V and J genes are TRBV10-3 and TRBJ1-1; D possibly corresponds to TRBD1 (5 bases). V was pared by 2 bases and J by 6 bases, with 7 bases between. Germline V gene data show CDR1 as ENHRY and CDR2 as SYGVKD. The CDR3 is 12 amino acids.

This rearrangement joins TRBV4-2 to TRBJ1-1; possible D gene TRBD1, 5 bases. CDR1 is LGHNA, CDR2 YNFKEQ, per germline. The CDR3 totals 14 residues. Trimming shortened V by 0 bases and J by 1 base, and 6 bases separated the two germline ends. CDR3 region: CASSQDTGNTEAFF. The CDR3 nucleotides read TGTGCCAGCAGCCAAGATACAGGGAACACTGAAGCTTTCTTT.

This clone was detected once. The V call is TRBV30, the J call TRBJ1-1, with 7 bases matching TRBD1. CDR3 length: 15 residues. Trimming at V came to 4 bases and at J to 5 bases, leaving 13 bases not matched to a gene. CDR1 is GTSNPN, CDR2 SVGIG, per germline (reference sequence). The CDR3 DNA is TGTGCCTGGATACTAGGGGGCAGGGAAGGAACTGAAGCTTTCTTT. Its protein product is CAWILGGREGTEAFF.

Written as DNA, the CDR3 is TGTGCCAGCAGTGATGGACAGTTGAGTCAGCCCCAGCATTTT. Translated, it gives CASSDGQLSQPQHF. The chain links TRBV6-1 to TRBJ1-5, with a tentative D call TRBD1 (6 bases). V lost 3 bases to trimming and J lost 6 bases, with 12 bases between them. The CDR3 consists of 14 residues. The germline gives CDR1 MNHNS, CDR2 SASEGT.

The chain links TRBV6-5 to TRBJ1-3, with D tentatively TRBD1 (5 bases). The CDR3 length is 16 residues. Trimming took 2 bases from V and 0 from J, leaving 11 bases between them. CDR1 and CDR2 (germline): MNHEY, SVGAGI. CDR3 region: CASSYQGLFSGNTIYF. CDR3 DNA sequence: TGTGCCAGCAGTTACCAGGGCCTATTCTCTGGAAACACCATATATTTT.

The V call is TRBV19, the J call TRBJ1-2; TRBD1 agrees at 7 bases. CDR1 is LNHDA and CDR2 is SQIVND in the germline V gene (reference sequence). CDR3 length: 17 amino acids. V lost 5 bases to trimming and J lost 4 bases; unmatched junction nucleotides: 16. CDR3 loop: CASSLAGRGGLGYGYTF. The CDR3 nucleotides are TGTGCCAGTAGTCTCGCCGGAAGAGGGGGCTTGGGCTATGGCTACACCTTC.

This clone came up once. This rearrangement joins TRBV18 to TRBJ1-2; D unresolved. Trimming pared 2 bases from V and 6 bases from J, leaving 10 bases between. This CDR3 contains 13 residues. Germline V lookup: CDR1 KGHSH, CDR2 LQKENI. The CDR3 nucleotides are TGTGCCAGCTCACCAGAGACACTTCATGGCTACACCTTC. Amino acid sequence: CASSPETLHGYTF.

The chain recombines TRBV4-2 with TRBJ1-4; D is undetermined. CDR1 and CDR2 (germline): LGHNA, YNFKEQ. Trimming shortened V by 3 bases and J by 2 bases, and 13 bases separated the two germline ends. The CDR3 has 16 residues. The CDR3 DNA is TGTGCCAGCAGCCACCGCCGCGGTCGCACTAATGAAAAACTGTTTTTT. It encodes CASSHRRGRTNEKLFF.

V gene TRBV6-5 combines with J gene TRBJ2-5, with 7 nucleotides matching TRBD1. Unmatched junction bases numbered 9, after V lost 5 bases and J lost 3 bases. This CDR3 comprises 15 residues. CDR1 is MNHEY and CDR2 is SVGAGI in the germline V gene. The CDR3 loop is CASSRDSTRKETQYF. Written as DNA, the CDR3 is TGTGCCAGCAGTCGGGACAGCACTAGGAAAGAGACCCAGTACTTC.

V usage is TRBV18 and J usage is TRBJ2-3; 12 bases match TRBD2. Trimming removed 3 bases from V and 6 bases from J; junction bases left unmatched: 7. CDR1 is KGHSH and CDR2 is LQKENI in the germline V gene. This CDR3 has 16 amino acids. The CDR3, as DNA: TGTGCCAGCTCACCTGGGACTAGCGGGCTGGGGGATACGCAGTATTTT. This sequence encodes CASSPGTSGLGDTQYF.

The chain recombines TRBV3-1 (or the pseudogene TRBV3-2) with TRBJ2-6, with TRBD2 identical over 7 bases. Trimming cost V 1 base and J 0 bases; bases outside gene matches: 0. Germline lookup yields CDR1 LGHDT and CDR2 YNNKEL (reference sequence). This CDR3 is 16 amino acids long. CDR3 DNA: TGTGCCAGCAGCCAAGGGGGGGGCTCTGGGGCCAACGTCCTGACTTTC. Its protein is CASSQGGGSGANVLTF.

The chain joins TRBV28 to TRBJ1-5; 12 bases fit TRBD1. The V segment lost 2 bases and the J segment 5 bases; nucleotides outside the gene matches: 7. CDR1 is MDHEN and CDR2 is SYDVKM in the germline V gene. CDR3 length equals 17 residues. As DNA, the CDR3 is TGTGCCAGCAGTTTAATGGGGACAGGGGGCGCGTATCAGCCCCAGCATTTT. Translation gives CASSLMGTGGAYQPQHF.

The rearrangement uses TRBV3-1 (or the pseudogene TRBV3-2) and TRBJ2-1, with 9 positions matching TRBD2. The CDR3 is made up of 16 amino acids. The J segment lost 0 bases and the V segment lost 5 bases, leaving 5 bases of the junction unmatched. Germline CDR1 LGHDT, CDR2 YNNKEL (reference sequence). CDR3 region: CASSTISGSSYNEQFF. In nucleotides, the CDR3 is TGTGCCAGCAGCACGATTAGCGGGAGCTCCTACAATGAGCAGTTCTTC.

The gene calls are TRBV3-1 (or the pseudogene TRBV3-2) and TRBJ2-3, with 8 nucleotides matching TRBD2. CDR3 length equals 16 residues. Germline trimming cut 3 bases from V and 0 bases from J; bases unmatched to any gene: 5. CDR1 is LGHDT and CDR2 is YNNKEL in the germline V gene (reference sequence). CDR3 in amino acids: CASSHQLAASTDTQYF. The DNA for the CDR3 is TGTGCCAGCAGCCACCAACTAGCGGCCAGCACAGATACGCAGTATTTT.

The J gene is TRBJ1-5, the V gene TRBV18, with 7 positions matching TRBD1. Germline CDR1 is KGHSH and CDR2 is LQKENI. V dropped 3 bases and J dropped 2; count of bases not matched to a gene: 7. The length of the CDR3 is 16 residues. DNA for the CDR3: TGTGCCAGCTCACCGACAGGGCAGAATGGCAATCAGCCCCAGCATTTT. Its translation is CASSPTGQNGNQPQHF.